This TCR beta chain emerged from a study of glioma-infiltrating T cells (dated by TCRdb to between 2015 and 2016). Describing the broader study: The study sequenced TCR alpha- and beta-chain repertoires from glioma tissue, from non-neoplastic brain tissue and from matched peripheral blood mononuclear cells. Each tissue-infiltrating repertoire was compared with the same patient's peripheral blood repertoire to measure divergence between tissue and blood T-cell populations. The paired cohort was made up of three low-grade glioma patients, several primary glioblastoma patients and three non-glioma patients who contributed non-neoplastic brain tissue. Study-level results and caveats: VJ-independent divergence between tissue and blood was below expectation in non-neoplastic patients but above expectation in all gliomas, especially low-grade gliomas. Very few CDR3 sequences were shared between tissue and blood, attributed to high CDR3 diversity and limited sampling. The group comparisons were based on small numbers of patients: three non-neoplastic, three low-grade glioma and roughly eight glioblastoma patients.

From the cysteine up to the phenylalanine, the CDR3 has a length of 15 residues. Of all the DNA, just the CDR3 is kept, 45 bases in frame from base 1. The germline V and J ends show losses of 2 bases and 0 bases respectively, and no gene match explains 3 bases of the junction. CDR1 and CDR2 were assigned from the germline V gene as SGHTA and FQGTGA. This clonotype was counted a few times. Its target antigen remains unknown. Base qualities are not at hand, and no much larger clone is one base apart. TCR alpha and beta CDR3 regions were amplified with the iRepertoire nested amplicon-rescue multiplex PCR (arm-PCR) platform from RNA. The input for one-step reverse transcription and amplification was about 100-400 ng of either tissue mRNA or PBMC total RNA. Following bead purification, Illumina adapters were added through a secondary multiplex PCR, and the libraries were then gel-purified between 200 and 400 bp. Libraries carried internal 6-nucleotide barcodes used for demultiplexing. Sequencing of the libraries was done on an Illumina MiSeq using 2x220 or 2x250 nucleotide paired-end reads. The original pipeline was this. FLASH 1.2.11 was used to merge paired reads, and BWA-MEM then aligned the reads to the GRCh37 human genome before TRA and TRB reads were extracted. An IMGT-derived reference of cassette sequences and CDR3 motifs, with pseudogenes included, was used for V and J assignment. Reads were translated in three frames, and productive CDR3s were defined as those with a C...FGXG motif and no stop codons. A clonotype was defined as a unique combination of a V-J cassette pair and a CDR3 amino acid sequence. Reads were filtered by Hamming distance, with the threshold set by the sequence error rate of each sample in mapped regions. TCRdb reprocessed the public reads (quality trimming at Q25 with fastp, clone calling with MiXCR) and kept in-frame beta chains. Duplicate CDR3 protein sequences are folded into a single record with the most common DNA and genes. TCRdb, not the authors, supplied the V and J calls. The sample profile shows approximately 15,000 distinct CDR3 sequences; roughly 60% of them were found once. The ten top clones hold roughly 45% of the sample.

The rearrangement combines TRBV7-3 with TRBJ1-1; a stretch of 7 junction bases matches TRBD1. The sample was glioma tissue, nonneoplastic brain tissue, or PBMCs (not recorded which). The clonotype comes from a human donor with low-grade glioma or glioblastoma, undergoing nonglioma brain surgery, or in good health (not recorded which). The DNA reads TGTGCCAGCAGCTTAGGGACAGCGGTGAACACTGAAGCTTTCTTT. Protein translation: CASSLGTAVNTEAFF.